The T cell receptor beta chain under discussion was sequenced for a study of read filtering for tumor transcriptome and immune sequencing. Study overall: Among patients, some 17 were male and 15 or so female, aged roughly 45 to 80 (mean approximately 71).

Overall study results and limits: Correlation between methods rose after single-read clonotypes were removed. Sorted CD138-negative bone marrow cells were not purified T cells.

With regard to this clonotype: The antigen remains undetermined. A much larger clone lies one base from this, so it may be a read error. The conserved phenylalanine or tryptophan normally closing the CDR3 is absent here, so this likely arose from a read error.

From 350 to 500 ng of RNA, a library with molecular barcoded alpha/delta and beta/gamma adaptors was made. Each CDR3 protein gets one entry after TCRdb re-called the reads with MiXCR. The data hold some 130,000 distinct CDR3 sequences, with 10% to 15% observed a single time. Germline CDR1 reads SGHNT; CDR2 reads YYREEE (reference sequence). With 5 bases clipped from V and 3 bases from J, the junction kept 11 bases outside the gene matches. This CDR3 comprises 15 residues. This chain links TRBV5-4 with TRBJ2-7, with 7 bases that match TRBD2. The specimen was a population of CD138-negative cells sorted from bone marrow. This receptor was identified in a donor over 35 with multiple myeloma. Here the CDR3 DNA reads TGTGCCAGCAGTTCGCCGGCTAGCGGCTACTACGAGCAGTACTCC. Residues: CASSSPASGYYEQYS.